The 28 T cell receptor beta chains given below trace back to one sample, sequenced in a study of glioma-infiltrating T cells. TCR alpha and beta CDR3 regions were amplified from RNA using iRepertoire nested multiplex PCR. In TCRdb, the multiplex PCR reads were re-called with MiXCR into one record per CDR3 protein. The sample has under 150,000 distinct CDR3 sequences; about 25% are singletons. The sample consisted of glioma tissue, nonneoplastic brain tissue, or PBMCs (not recorded which). These receptors were collected from a human donor with low-grade glioma or glioblastoma, undergoing nonglioma brain surgery, or in good health (not recorded which).

Comment on this clonotype: A read error is possible here, since a much larger clone lies one base away. This sequence joins TRBV20-1 and TRBJ2-1, with D unresolved. V was pared by 1 base and J by 2 bases, with 15 bases between. CDR1 is DFQATT, CDR2 SNEGSKA, per germline (reference sequence). This CDR3 is built from 16 residues. CDR3 bases: TGCAGTGCTAGAGGCAGAAGGTCGTACGCCTACAATGAGCAGTTCTTC. Protein sequence: CSARGRRSYAYNEQFF.

Only a few counts were recorded for this clonotype. CDR3 loop: CSAAPTGGKETQYF. The CDR3 nucleotides read TGCAGTGCAGCCCCGACAGGGGGGAAAGAGACCCAGTACTTC. The chain has TRBV20-1 and TRBJ2-5; 9 positions agree with TRBD1. Germline V gene sequence: CDR1 DFQATT, CDR2 SNEGSKA (reference sequence). The CDR3 sequence is 14 residues long. The J segment lost 3 bases and the V segment lost 6 bases, leaving 8 bases of the junction unmatched.

The V and J genes are TRBV14 and TRBJ2-1; TRBD1 aligns across 7 bases. This CDR3 has 14 amino acids. Germline-derived CDR1 and CDR2 are SGHDN and FVKESK. V trimming: 4 bases; J trimming: 6 bases; junction bases outside the gene matches: 6. CDR3 DNA: TGTGCCAGCAGCCTCAGGGACAGCATCAATGAGCAGTTCTTC. This gives the protein CASSLRDSINEQFF.

At least ten counts were recorded for this clonotype. The V call is TRBV20-1, the J call TRBJ2-5; D possibly corresponds to TRBD2 (6 bases). CDR3 size: 13 residues. Trimming took 3 bases from V and 2 from J, leaving 10 bases between them. CDR1 and CDR2 from the germline V gene are DFQATT and SNEGSKA (reference sequence). The CDR3 spells CSASGGPQETQYF. The CDR3 coding sequence is TGCAGTGCTAGCGGGGGACCACAAGAGACCCAGTACTTC.

This clonotype was seen a handful of times. J is TRBJ2-3 and V is TRBV7-9; TRBD1 might be the D (5 bases). This CDR3 region has 15 residues. CDR1 and CDR2 (germline): SEHNR, FQNEAQ (reference sequence). V was cut by 5 bases and J by 6 bases, with 18 bases left in between. For the CDR3, the DNA is TGTGCCAGCAGCCAAGTTCTTCCCCACAGGGATACGCAGTATTTT. Amino acids: CASSQVLPHRDTQYF.

V and J are TRBV2 and TRBJ2-1; D not certain. This CDR3 comprises 15 residues. Trimming removed 6 bases at V and 4 bases at J, with 16 bases between. Per the germline V gene, CDR1 is SNHLY and CDR2 is FYNNEI. The chain's CDR3 is CASRESSITYNEQFF. DNA of the CDR3: TGTGCCAGCAGGGAATCATCCATTACTTACAATGAGCAGTTCTTC.

This clonotype was found many times. The CDR3 here is CSASRQGREAWEQYV. In nucleotides, the CDR3 is TGCAGTGCTAGTCGACAGGGGAGGGAAGCTTGGGAGCAGTACGTC. This chain links TRBV20-1 with TRBJ2-7, with D tentatively TRBD1 (8 bases). This CDR3 is 15 amino acids long. Germline CDR1 is DFQATT and CDR2 is SNEGSKA (reference sequence). With 3 bases removed from V and 7 bases from J, the gap between germline ends came to 22 bases.

This clonotype was observed once. Since a much larger clone is just one base distant, this may be a read error. The chain recombines TRBV20-1 with TRBJ2-7, with a possible D match to TRBD1 (5 bases). CDR3 length equals 15 residues. Germline CDR1 and CDR2: DFQATT and SNEGSKA (reference sequence). The CDR3 loop reads CSARDAQVPSREQCV. The CDR3 region has the DNA TGCAGTGCTAGAGATGCACAGGTCCCCTCCCGCGAGCAGTGCGTC.

This clonotype showed up just a few times. This rearrangement joins TRBV28 to TRBJ2-3; D is undetermined. CDR1 is MDHEN, CDR2 SYDVKM, per germline. The ends were cut back, 3 bases at V and 6 bases at J, with 10 bases in the middle. This CDR3 has 13 residues. The CDR3 sequence: CASSLMGMDTQYF. CDR3 nucleotide sequence: TGTGCCAGCAGTTTGATGGGGATGGATACGCAGTATTTT.

This clonotype was recorded a few times. This sequence joins TRBV7-3 and TRBJ2-2; no clear D. Trimming took off 0 bases at V and 6 bases at J, with 11 bases between the two ends. CDR1 and CDR2 (germline): SGHTA, FQGTGA. This CDR3 comprises 15 residues. In DNA, the CDR3 is TGTGCCAGCAGCTTAACCGCAGACTGGTCCGGGGAGCTGTTTTTT. Translating it yields CASSLTADWSGELFF.

The genes are TRBV6-1 and TRBJ2-1; 7 bases align to TRBD1. V was pared by 2 bases and J by 4 bases, with 8 bases of the junction left unmatched. CDR1 and CDR2 from the germline V gene are MNHNS and SASEGT. The CDR3 consists of 16 residues. The DNA for the CDR3 is TGTGCCAGCAGTGAAATGGGGGCAGGGGGATACAATGAGCAGTTCTTC. Its translation is CASSEMGAGGYNEQFF.

This clonotype was picked up a small number of times. The V call is TRBV2, the J call TRBJ2-7, with D perhaps TRBD1 or TRBD2 (5 bases each). The CDR3 has 15 amino acids. Germline lookup yields CDR1 SNHLY and CDR2 FYNNEI. With 2 bases removed from V and 1 base from J, the gap between germline ends came to 12 bases. CDR3 residues: CASSEPWDGSYEQYV. In DNA, the CDR3 is TGTGCCAGCAGTGAACCCTGGGACGGTTCCTACGAGCAGTACGTC.

This clonotype was seen at least ten times. The chain joins TRBV28 to TRBJ2-7; D is undetermined. Germline CDR1 and CDR2: MDHEN and SYDVKM. V lost 2 bases, J lost 0 bases, and 5 bases lay in between. The CDR3 totals 13 residues. CDR3 protein: CASSLRASYEQYV. The CDR3 nucleotides are TGTGCCAGCAGTTTAAGGGCCTCCTACGAGCAGTACGTC.

The sample holds many counts of this clonotype. J is TRBJ1-1 and V is TRBV20-1; the D gene is possibly TRBD1 (6 bases). Trimming removed 0 bases from V and 8 bases from J, with 19 bases in between. CDR3 length equals 15 residues. Germline V gene data show CDR1 as DFQATT and CDR2 as SNEGSKA (reference sequence). The CDR3 DNA is TGCAGTGCTAGAGATGCTAATACCCTAGACAGGGAAGCTTTCTTT. This codes for CSARDANTLDREAFF.

This clonotype was detected ten times or more. The rearrangement links TRBV27 to TRBJ2-5; D call uncertain. Germline values: CDR1 MNHEY, CDR2 SMNVEV (reference sequence). The CDR3 contains 16 residues. Trimming removed 1 base from V and 3 bases from J, with 15 bases in between. The DNA of the CDR3 is TGTGCCAGCAGTTTATACGCCGGATACGTAGAAGAGACCCAGTACTTC. It translates to CASSLYAGYVEETQYF.

This clonotype has just one count. A read error may produce the germline difference seen at one junction end. The V call is TRBV27, the J call TRBJ1-3; 8 bases align to TRBD1. Germline CDR1 and CDR2: MNHEY and SMNVEV (reference sequence). This CDR3 is 15 amino acids long. In DNA, the CDR3 is TGTGCCGGCAGTTTATCGACAGGGGCTGGAAACACCATATATTTT. This encodes CAGSLSTGAGNTIYF.

This chain connects TRBV27 to TRBJ2-1, with D possibly called TRBD1 or TRBD2 (5 bases each). CDR3 size: 15 residues. The V and J ends lost 5 bases and 6 bases respectively, with 17 bases between them. Germline loops: CDR1 MNHEY, CDR2 SMNVEV (reference sequence). The CDR3 coding sequence is TGTGCCAGCAGTCCGTGGGGCGGACGGGGCAATGAGCAGTTCTTC. This codes for CASSPWGGRGNEQFF.

This clonotype showed up just a few times. The gene calls are TRBV7-9 and TRBJ1-1; maybe TRBD1 (6 bases). CDR3 length equals 13 residues. Germline lookup yields CDR1 SEHNR and CDR2 FQNEAQ (reference sequence). V gave up 3 bases and J gave up 11 bases, with 16 bases separating them. DNA of the CDR3: TGTGCCAGCAGCTTCGGGACACTAAATGGGGCTTTCTTT. Translated: CASSFGTLNGAFF.

This sequence joins TRBV10-2 and TRBJ1-1; no firm D call. Trimming took off 7 bases at V and 5 bases at J, with 17 bases between the two ends. Germline CDR1 WSHSY, CDR2 SAAADI. The CDR3 covers 14 residues. The CDR3 DNA follows: TGCGCCAGCACCGAGACGGAAGCCGGGACTGAAGCTTTCTTT. The encoded protein is CASTETEAGTEAFF.

CDR3 residues: CASSPIRTSGGYNEQFF. CDR3 nucleotides: TGCGCCAGCAGCCCTATCCGGACTAGCGGGGGTTACAATGAGCAGTTCTTC. The rearrangement links TRBV5-1 to TRBJ2-1; the match to TRBD2 covers 13 bases. This CDR3 contains 17 residues. Per the germline V gene, CDR1 is SGHRS and CDR2 is YFSETQ. V lost 4 bases and J lost 4; bases outside the gene matches: 8.

This clonotype showed up many times. The rearrangement uses TRBV5-4 and TRBJ2-5; D gene unclear. The germline CDR1 and CDR2 sequences are SGHNT and YYREEE (reference sequence). CDR3 length: 16 residues. Deletions cut 5 bases from V and 5 bases from J, with 22 bases between. CDR3 residues: CASSSGRTQGYETQYF. Written as DNA, the CDR3 is TGTGCCAGCAGTTCCGGCAGGACCCAAGGTTACGAGACCCAGTACTTC.

This clonotype showed up just once. The chain employs TRBV4-2 and TRBJ2-3; D is uncertain. This CDR3 comprises 15 residues. Trimming stripped 0 bases from V and 5 bases from J, with 12 bases between. Germline-derived CDR1 and CDR2 are LGHNA and YNFKEQ. The CDR3 nucleotides read TGTGCCAGCAGCCAAGAACGGACCCCCGGAGATACGCAGTATTTT. As protein: CASSQERTPGDTQYF.

This chain uses TRBV29-1 with TRBJ2-1; TRBD2 matches 9 bases. Germline CDR1 and CDR2: SQVTM and ANQGSEA. Trimming at V came to 5 bases and at J to 5 bases, leaving 10 bases not matched to a gene. The CDR3 consists of 15 residues. This chain's CDR3 is CSVRPGLASHNEQFF. Here the CDR3 DNA reads TGCAGCGTTCGACCGGGACTAGCTTCCCACAATGAGCAGTTCTTC.

The chain recombines TRBV3-1 with TRBJ2-5; 10 nucleotides match TRBD2. Germline trimming cut 2 bases from V and 6 bases from J; bases unmatched to any gene: 3. There are 14 residues in the CDR3. Germline V gives CDR1 LGHDT, CDR2 YNNKEL (reference sequence). The CDR3 nucleotides read TGTGCCAGCAGCCAAAGGACTAGCGGAAAGACCCAGTACTTC. Protein product: CASSQRTSGKTQYF.

This clonotype was counted between two and nine times. The rearrangement uses TRBV28 and TRBJ1-2; 7 bases are shared with TRBD1. Losses at the gene ends were 7 bases for V and 0 bases for J; bases not matched to a gene: 5. This CDR3 is 14 amino acids long. Per germline, CDR1 MDHEN and CDR2 SYDVKM. The CDR3, as DNA: TGTGCCAGCACAAGGACAGGATCTAACTATGGCTACACCTTC. Translated, it gives CASTRTGSNYGYTF.

This chain uses TRBV5-6 with TRBJ2-3; TRBD2 agrees at 8 bases. Germline V gene data show CDR1 as SGHDT and CDR2 as YYEEEE. This CDR3 comprises 15 residues. V shed 0 bases, J shed 2 bases, and the junction held 2 bases outside the gene matches. The CDR3 bases are TGTGCCAGCAGCTTGGACGGGGGGGCCACAGATACGCAGTATTTT. The encoded protein is CASSLDGGATDTQYF.

This clonotype has ten or more counts. This chain uses TRBV6-1 with TRBJ2-3; 8 bases agree with TRBD2. V gave up 6 bases and J gave up 6 bases; unmatched junction bases: 8. Germline V gives CDR1 MNHNS, CDR2 SASEGT. The CDR3 has 14 residues. The CDR3 protein is CASRHGGAQDTQYF. CDR3 coding DNA: TGTGCCAGCAGACACGGGGGGGCACAGGATACGCAGTATTTT.

This clonotype was seen ten or more times. The gene calls are TRBV6-1 and TRBJ1-5, with TRBD1 identical over 12 bases. Germline CDR1 and CDR2: MNHNS and SASEGT. Losses at the gene ends were 6 bases for V and 5 bases for J; bases not matched to a gene: 8. CDR3 length: 16 residues. CDR3 DNA: TGTGCCAGCAGATTCCGGGACAGGGGGCATCATCAGCCCCAGCATTTT. It is translated as CASRFRDRGHHQPQHF.